The clone carrying this T cell receptor (beta chain) has only one observation. CDR3 and TCR beta VDJ profiling relied on a genomic DNA template. TCRdb re-called the reads through MiXCR, storing one row per CDR3 protein. The sample comprises around 180,000 distinct CDR3 sequences, just under 65% of which are singletons, and roughly 42% rests with the top ten. This entry is derived from a study of CD8+CD57+ T cells in acquired aplastic anemia. Trimming stripped 4 bases from V and 2 bases from J, with 17 bases between. Germline CDR1 reads LNHDA; CDR2 reads SQIVND (reference sequence). CDR3 length equals 16 residues.

This receptor was taken from a human donor in good health. The material sequenced was sorted CD4+, CD8+, or CD8+CD57+ T cells (not recorded which) from PBMCs. The chain recombines TRBV19 with TRBJ1-2, with D unresolved. The CDR3 region is CASSTGLPLLNYGYTF. CDR3 coding DNA: TGTGCCAGTAGTACCGGACTCCCCCTTTTAAACTATGGCTACACCTTC.